The 2 T cell receptor beta chains in this list originate from one sample, sequenced in a study of blood T cell repertoires in COVID-19. Here immunoSEQ multiplex PCR was the method, and the copy in TCRdb shows in-frame clones only, minus some. Of about 50,000 clones listed, 80% to 90% are singletons. The sample was peripheral blood. Source of these receptors: a woman older than 75 with COVID-19, enrolled during active disease.

The chain recombines TRBV7-9 with TRBJ2-3; TRBD2 matches 15 bases. This CDR3 has 16 residues. Trimming removed 4 bases from V and 4 bases from J; junction bases left unmatched: 3. The germline gives CDR1 SEHNR, CDR2 FQNEAQ (reference sequence). The CDR3: CASSSGLAGGPDTQYF. DNA for the CDR3: TGTGCCAGCAGCTCGGGACTAGCGGGGGGACCAGATACGCAGTATTTT.

The chain uses TRBV19 and TRBJ2-2; D might be TRBD1 (5 bases). Trimming pared 7 bases from V and 7 bases from J, leaving 16 bases between. Germline CDR1 is LNHDA and CDR2 is SQIVND (reference sequence). The CDR3 loop spans 14 amino acids. CDR3 sequence (DNA): TGTGCCAGTACCGGCCGGACAACGATCGGGGAGCTGTTTTTT. The encoded protein is CASTGRTTIGELFF.